The clone carrying this T cell receptor beta chain was counted at least ten times. No antigen is known for it. Amplified TCR beta CDR3 regions derived from RNA transcripts. TCR CDR3 regions were first amplified by RT-PCR with HTBI primers. TCRdb redid the calling of the multiplex PCR reads with MiXCR, one entry per CDR3 protein. This sample has some 650,000 distinct CDR3 sequences, with about 16% found just once. The data originate from a study of T cells in Graves' hyperthyroidism and ophthalmopathy. Whole-study findings and limits: Blood also showed most of the thyroid clonotypes that were expanded above 0.001.

The sequenced material came from blood. The origin of this receptor is a woman between 40 and 55 years old with Graves' ophthalmopathy.

The CDR3 DNA is TGTGCCAGCAGTGGCAGGCTTCAGCAGCCCCAGCATTTT. Protein sequence: CASSGRLQQPQHF. The J gene is TRBJ1-5, the V gene TRBV12-3 or TRBV12-4; D is unresolved. The CDR3 length is 13 residues. The V and J ends lost 5 bases and 7 bases respectively, with 12 bases between them.